Shown below are 10 T cell receptor beta chains from a single sample sequenced in a study of T cells after yellow fever vaccination. TCRdb redid the calling of the 5' RACE reads with MiXCR, one entry per CDR3 protein. The data show nearly 550,000 distinct CDR3 sequences, with approximately 21% seen just once and approximately 15% held by the top ten. This material consisted of PBMCs, taken 15 days after the yellow fever booster vaccination. Receptors were obtained from a man under 40 who received the YFV17D yellow fever vaccine.

The chain recombines TRBV7-2 with TRBJ1-6; 9 positions agree with TRBD1. The CDR3 covers 15 residues. The germline V gene encodes CDR1 SGHTA and CDR2 FQGNSA. V dropped 5 bases and J dropped 7; count of bases not matched to a gene: 6. CDR3 region: CASSTQGARNSPLHF. The CDR3 DNA reads TGTGCCAGCAGCACACAGGGGGCCCGGAATTCACCCCTCCACTTT.

This clonotype was seen a few times. The chain combines TRBV20-1 with TRBJ2-7; 7 positions match TRBD2. The CDR3 sequence is 12 residues long. V dropped 4 bases and J dropped 3; count of bases not matched to a gene: 3. Germline V gene sequence: CDR1 DFQATT, CDR2 SNEGSKA (reference sequence). The CDR3 loop reads CSAKRDDYEQYF. CDR3 bases: TGCAGTGCTAAGCGGGACGACTACGAGCAGTACTTC.

This clonotype showed up just a few times. The rearrangement links TRBV19 to TRBJ2-2; D might be TRBD2 (5 bases). CDR1 and CDR2 from the germline V gene are LNHDA and SQIVND (reference sequence). Trimming cost V 9 bases and J 2 bases, with 13 bases left between them. The CDR3 is 14 amino acids. This CDR3 is CASSLEFNTGELFF. The CDR3 DNA is TGTGCCAGCTCACTAGAGTTCAACACCGGGGAGCTGTTTTTT.

In its sample, this clonotype was seen a few times. The rearrangement uses TRBV27 and TRBJ1-1; no clear D. The ends were cut back, 2 bases at V and 0 bases at J, with 13 bases in the middle. The CDR3 loop spans 16 amino acids. Germline CDR1 MNHEY, CDR2 SMNVEV (reference sequence). CDR3 coding DNA: TGTGCCAGCAGTTTAATTCCAGAGGCGATGAACACTGAAGCTTTCTTT. Protein product: CASSLIPEAMNTEAFF.

The chain combines TRBV7-3 with TRBJ2-1; D gene ambiguous. The CDR3 has 13 amino acids. Per the germline V gene, CDR1 is SGHTA and CDR2 is FQGTGA. V gave up 3 bases and J gave up 5 bases, with 8 bases separating them. This CDR3 is CASSFYPNNEQFF. The CDR3 bases are TGTGCCAGCAGCTTTTACCCCAACAATGAGCAGTTCTTC.

The V call is TRBV20-1, the J call TRBJ2-5, with TRBD2 as a possible D gene (6 bases). V was trimmed by 3 bases and J by 0 bases, leaving 11 bases between them. The CDR3 length is 14 residues. CDR1 and CDR2 from the germline V gene are DFQATT and SNEGSKA (reference sequence). CDR3 nucleotides: TGCAGTGCTAGTTCTCGCGGGAACCAAGAGACCCAGTACTTC. Protein: CSASSRGNQETQYF.

The sample holds a few counts of this clonotype. The gene calls are TRBV20-1 and TRBJ2-1; D is ambiguous. This CDR3 has 12 amino acids. Trimming took 0 bases from V and 10 from J, leaving 10 bases between them. Germline V gene data show CDR1 as DFQATT and CDR2 as SNEGSKA (reference sequence). The DNA of the CDR3 is TGCAGTGCTAGAGATGGGGATTCCGAGCAGTTCTTC. Translating gives CSARDGDSEQFF.

This sequence joins TRBV12-5 and TRBJ2-1; the D is unclear. Germline assignment: CDR1 LGHNT and CDR2 FRNRAP. The CDR3 consists of 13 residues. V was shortened by 2 bases and J by 4 bases, with 6 bases between the two germline ends. The chain's CDR3 is CASGLSSYNEQFF. CDR3 nucleotides: TGTGCTAGTGGTTTGAGCAGTTACAATGAGCAGTTCTTC. The variable domain in full, completed from reference TRBV12-5 and TRBJ2-1, reads DARVTQTPRHKVTEMGQEVTMRCQPILGHNTVFWYRQTMMQGLELLAYFRNRAPLDDSGMPKDRFSAEMPDATLATLKIQPSEPRDSAVYFCASGLSSYNEQFFGPGTRLTVL.

V gene TRBV7-6 combines with J gene TRBJ2-3; no clear D gene. The CDR3 is 13 amino acids. Trimming removed 5 bases at V and 2 bases at J, with 8 bases between. In germline, CDR1 is SGHVS, CDR2 FNYEAQ. The CDR3 region is CASSPRTTDTQYF. The CDR3 nucleotides are TGTGCCAGCAGCCCCAGAACCACAGATACGCAGTATTTT.

The chain uses TRBV20-1 and TRBJ1-6; a weak D match, TRBD1 (5 bases). Germline V gene sequence: CDR1 DFQATT, CDR2 SNEGSKA (reference sequence). Between the trimmed V and J ends, which lost 2 bases and 5 bases, there was a span of 10 bases. The CDR3 has 14 residues. The DNA for the CDR3 is TGCAGTGCTAGAAACAGGAAAAATAATTCACCCCTCCACTTT. Residues: CSARNRKNNSPLHF.